This T cell receptor beta chain derives from a study of naive and memory T cell subsets. General study points: Over 95% of naive TCR sequences appeared only once, unlike memory subsets.

Both TRBC1 and TRBC2 were covered by a beta constant-region primer of two equimolar oligonucleotides. The cDNA 3' end received a ligated single-stranded oligonucleotide carrying the SP2 primer and a 12-nucleotide UMI. The ligated cDNA underwent four PCR rounds using SP2 and nested alpha and beta constant-region primers. TCRdb fed the UMI-ligation and nested PCR reads into MiXCR, producing one record per CDR3 protein. The sample lists some 150,000 distinct CDR3 sequences, about 18% seen once, with roughly 0.13% in the top ten. Four subsets defined by CD45RA and CD27 were sorted after CD3, CD4, CD8 and live/dead staining. This clonotype appeared a few times. As yet, its antigen is unknown. The V and J ends lost 2 bases and 1 base respectively, with 8 bases between them. Germline CDR1 is SQVTM and CDR2 is ANQGSEA. The CDR3 contains 13 residues.

The sequenced sample was naive CD4+ T cells from blood. This chain connects TRBV29-1 to TRBJ1-1; D not resolved. This sequence was found in a human donor in good health. CDR3 sequence reads: CSVERRANTEAFF. The CDR3 DNA reads as TGCAGCGTTGAACGCCGAGCGAACACTGAAGCTTTCTTT.